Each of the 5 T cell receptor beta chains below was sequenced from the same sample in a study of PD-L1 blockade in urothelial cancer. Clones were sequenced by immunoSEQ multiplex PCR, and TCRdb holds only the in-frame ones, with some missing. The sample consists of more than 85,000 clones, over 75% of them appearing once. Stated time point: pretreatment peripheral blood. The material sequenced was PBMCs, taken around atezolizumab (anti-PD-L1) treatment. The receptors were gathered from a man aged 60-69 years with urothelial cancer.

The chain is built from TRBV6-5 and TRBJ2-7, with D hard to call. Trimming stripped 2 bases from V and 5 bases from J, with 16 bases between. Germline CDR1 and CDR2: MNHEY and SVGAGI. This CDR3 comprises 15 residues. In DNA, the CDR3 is TGTGCCAGCAGTTACCTCCGCGATTTGGTCAACGAGCAGTACTTC. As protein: CASSYLRDLVNEQYF.

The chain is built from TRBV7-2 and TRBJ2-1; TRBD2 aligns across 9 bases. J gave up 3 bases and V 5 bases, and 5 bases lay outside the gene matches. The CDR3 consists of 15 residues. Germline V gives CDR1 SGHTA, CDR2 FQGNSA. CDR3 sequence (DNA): TGTGCCAGCAGCCCCCTAGCGGGATTCTACAATGAGCAGTTCTTC. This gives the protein CASSPLAGFYNEQFF.

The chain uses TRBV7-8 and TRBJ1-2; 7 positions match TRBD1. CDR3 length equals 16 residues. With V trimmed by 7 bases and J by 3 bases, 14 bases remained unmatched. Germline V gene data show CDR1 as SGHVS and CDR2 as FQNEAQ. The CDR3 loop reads CASKEEPGGWDYGYTF. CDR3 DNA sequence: TGTGCCAGCAAGGAAGAACCAGGGGGTTGGGACTATGGCTACACCTTC.

The CDR3 is CASSLLSGHPLESEQYF. CDR3 bases: TGTGCCAGTAGTCTTCTTTCGGGACACCCACTCGAATCCGAGCAGTACTTC. The chain is built from TRBV19 and TRBJ2-7, with a possible D match to TRBD1 (6 bases). V lost 5 bases and J 6 bases, leaving 26 bases between the germline ends. The CDR3 is 17 residues long. Germline lookup yields CDR1 LNHDA and CDR2 SQIVND (reference sequence).

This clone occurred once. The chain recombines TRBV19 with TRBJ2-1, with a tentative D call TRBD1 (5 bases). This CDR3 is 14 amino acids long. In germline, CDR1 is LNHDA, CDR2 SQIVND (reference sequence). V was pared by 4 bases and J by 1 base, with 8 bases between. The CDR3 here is CASSRGVSYNEQFF. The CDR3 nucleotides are TGTGCCAGTAGTAGGGGCGTTTCCTACAATGAGCAGTTCTTC.